This T cell receptor (beta chain) was retrieved from a study of cytomegalovirus exposure and HLA in healthy donors. Study conclusions and caveats: Certain sequence variants were highly shared and formed a cluster, and this cluster was likely a sequencing artifact.

In the case of this clone: Its antigen is undetermined.

PCR used 60 Vbeta primers and 13 Jbeta primers. Profiled with immunoSEQ multiplex PCR; TCRdb holds only in-frame clones, not every one. The sample includes fewer than 180,000 clones, approximately 60% of them seen just once. V dropped 2 bases and J dropped 5; count of bases not matched to a gene: 3. Germline V gene data show CDR1 as SGHTA and CDR2 as FQGNSA. The CDR3 extends over 15 amino acids. This sequence originates from a woman aged 55-70 years in good health and CMV-seropositive. V is TRBV7-2 and J is TRBJ2-1; TRBD2 agrees at 10 bases. Input material: PBMCs. The CDR3 spells CASSLWTSGNNEQFF. For the CDR3, the DNA is TGTGCCAGCAGCTTATGGACTAGCGGTAACAATGAGCAGTTCTTC. Full variable domain (remainder filled in from reference TRBV7-2 and TRBJ2-1): GAGVSQSPSNKVTEKGKDVELRCDPISGHTALYWYRQSLGQGLEFLIYFQGNSAPDKSGLPSDRFSAERTGGSVSTLTIQRTQQEDSAVYLCASSLWTSGNNEQFFGPGTRLTVL.